The rows below give T cell receptor beta chains drawn from one sample of a study of cytomegalovirus exposure and HLA in healthy donors. Sequencing was performed with immunoSEQ multiplex PCR; in TCRdb, only in-frame clones are kept and a portion is missing. The sample has 300,000 or so clones; just under 85% are singletons. What was sequenced was PBMCs. These receptors all stem from a woman aged 40-49 years in good health and CMV-seropositive. CDR3s include the opening cysteine and the closing phenylalanine or tryptophan. D genes are given only for firm matches. Clone size is given for some rows only: seen once, a few or many times, or a class if the clone is expanded.

NA	TRBV29-1	TRBJ2-3	NA	TGCAGCGTTCAGGGGCGAGTTGGCACAGATACGCAGTATTTT	CSVQGRVGTDTQYF
NA	TRBV6-4	TRBJ1-1	NA	TGTGCCAGCAGTGCTAACGGAGACACTGAAGCTTTCTTT	CASSANGDTEAFF
NA	TRBV5-1	TRBJ2-3	TRBD2	TGCGCCAGCAGCTTTCGAGGGACTAGCTGGGATACGCAGTATTTT	CASSFRGTSWDTQYF
NA	TRBV27	TRBJ1-4	NA	TGTGCCAGCAGTCCCCGGGTTGCGGGGCCTGAAAAACTGTTTTTT	CASSPRVAGPEKLFF
NA	TRBV10-3	TRBJ2-7	TRBD2	TGTGCCATCAGTGGAGGGGCGACTAGCGGGACCTACGAGCAGTACTTC	CAISGGATSGTYEQYF
NA	TRBV2	TRBJ2-5	TRBD2	TGTGCCAGCAGTGATAATAGCGGGAGGATCCAAGAGACCCAGTACTTC	CASSDNSGRIQETQYF
NA	TRBV4-2	TRBJ1-2	TRBD1	TGTGCCAGCAGCCAAGACAGGGGGCATGGCTACACCTTC	CASSQDRGHGYTF
NA	TRBV30	TRBJ2-7	TRBD2	TGTGCCTACTCACTAAGCGGGACCCGAGGCGAGCAGTACTTC	CAYSLSGTRGEQYF
NA	TRBV19	TRBJ1-1	NA	TGTGCCAGTAGTATAGTGGGGACACTGAACACTGAAGCTTTCTTT	CASSIVGTLNTEAFF
NA	TRBV13	TRBJ1-1	TRBD1	TGTGCCAGCAGCTTAACCGGGACAGGGGCTCCCACTGAAGCTTTCTTT	CASSLTGTGAPTEAFF
NA	TRBV28	TRBJ1-4	NA	TGTGCCAGCAGTTTGTCGGCAGGGTATGAAAAACTGTTTTTT	CASSLSAGYEKLFF
once	TRBV30	TRBJ1-6	TRBD1	TGTGCCTGGAGAGGACAGGGCAATTCACCCCTCCACTTT	CAWRGQGNSPLHF
NA	TRBV7-8	TRBJ1-1	NA	TGTGCCAGCAGCTCCCAACAGGGACACACTGAAGCTTTCTTT	CASSSQQGHTEAFF
NA	TRBV7-9	TRBJ1-2	TRBD1	TGTGCCAGCAGCCAACAGGGGGTTCATGGCTACACCTTC	CASSQQGVHGYTF
NA	TRBV4-3	TRBJ2-1	TRBD2	TGCGCCAGCAGCCAAGATAGCGGGAGGGCCGGTAGCTACAATGAGCAGTTCTTC	CASSQDSGRAGSYNEQFF
NA	TRBV7-3	TRBJ2-1	NA	TGTGCCAGCAGCTTATCACTTGTATCCAATGAGCAGTTCTTC	CASSLSLVSNEQFF
NA	TRBV7-9	TRBJ2-6	NA	TGTGCCAGCAGCCCAGACAGTTCGCTTGGGGCCAACGTCCTGACTTTC	CASSPDSSLGANVLTF
NA	TRBV5-6	TRBJ1-5	NA	TGTGCCAGCAGCTTTGGCTCGGGGAGCAATCAGCCCCAGCATTTT	CASSFGSGSNQPQHF
NA	TRBV6-6	TRBJ2-1	NA	TGTGCCAGCAGTATTCGAGACTACAATGAGCAGTTCTTC	CASSIRDYNEQFF
NA	TRBV5-6	TRBJ2-7	TRBD2	TGTGCCAGCAGCTGGGGGGGTTCCTACGAGCAGTACTTC	CASSWGGSYEQYF
NA	TRBV18	TRBJ2-1	NA	TGTGCCAGCTCTCCTCAAGGTGGGAGGTACTACAATGAGCAGTTCTTC	CASSPQGGRYYNEQFF
NA	TRBV11-2	TRBJ2-1	TRBD2	TGTGCCAGCAGCTTACTTTCCGGGAGGAGGGAGCAGTTCTTC	CASSLLSGRREQFF
NA	TRBV29-1	TRBJ1-1	TRBD1	TGCAGCGTTGTGGGGCCCAGTGTTCAGGGGGGTCGGAACACTGAAGCTTTCTTT	CSVVGPSVQGGRNTEAFF
NA	TRBV13	TRBJ2-7	NA	TGTGCCAGCAGCTTAGGGGGTCTGGACTACGAGCAGTACTTC	CASSLGGLDYEQYF
NA	TRBV28	TRBJ1-1	NA	TGTGCCAGCAGTCCCCCGGGCACTGAAGCTTTCTTT	CASSPPGTEAFF
NA	TRBV7-9	TRBJ2-7	NA	TGTGCCAGCAGCTTAGCGGGGAGCTTCTACGAGCAGTACTTC	CASSLAGSFYEQYF
NA	TRBV9	TRBJ2-3	NA	TGTGCCAGCAGCGCTCTAGTATCACCCCTAGGCACAGATACGCAGTATTTT	CASSALVSPLGTDTQYF
NA	TRBV30	TRBJ2-7	TRBD1	TGTGCCTGGAGGGACAGGGGGCTCAGCGAGCAGTACTTC	CAWRDRGLSEQYF
NA	TRBV19	TRBJ1-4	NA	TGTGCCAGTAGACGGGGATCGGCTACAACTAATGAAAAACTGTTTTTT	CASRRGSATTNEKLFF
once	TRBV6-1	TRBJ1-1	TRBD1	TGTGCCAGCAGAGGACAGGGGGCCTATACTGAAGCTTTCTTT	CASRGQGAYTEAFF
NA	TRBV7-9	TRBJ2-1	NA	TGTGCCAGCAGCTTCTTGTATCAGGGCGAGCAGTTCTTC	CASSFLYQGEQFF
NA	TRBV27	TRBJ2-1	NA	TGTGCCAGCAGGGGCCTAGCGAACTACAATGAGCAGTTCTTC	CASRGLANYNEQFF
NA	TRBV29-1	TRBJ1-1	NA	TGCAGCGCTCGATTGGGGGCCATGAACACTGAAGCTTTCTTT	CSARLGAMNTEAFF
NA	TRBV5-1	TRBJ2-7	TRBD1	TGCGCCAGCAGCTCTAGGACAGGGGGATCCTACGAGCAGTACTTC	CASSSRTGGSYEQYF
NA	TRBV2	TRBJ2-7	TRBD2	TGTGCCAGCAGGGGTCAGACTAGCGGGATCGTCAACGAGCAGTACTTC	CASRGQTSGIVNEQYF
NA	TRBV7-2	TRBJ2-7	NA	TGTGCCAGCAGCTACGGCGGGCCGTACGAGCAGTACTTC	CASSYGGPYEQYF
NA	TRBV27	TRBJ2-3	TRBD2	TGTGCCAGCAGTTCCAGACTAGCGGGAAACGCAGATACGCAGTATTTT	CASSSRLAGNADTQYF
NA	TRBV28	TRBJ2-5	NA	TGTGCCAGCAGCTACGCCGGGACAAGACAAGAGACCCAGTACTTC	CASSYAGTRQETQYF
NA	TRBV30	TRBJ2-6	NA	TGTGCCGGGAGGGCAGGGGGGTCCTCTGGGGCCAACGGCCTGACTTTC	CAGRAGGSSGANGLTF
NA	TRBV28	TRBJ1-2	TRBD1	TGTGCCAGCAGTTTATACGACAGGGGGCGCGGCTACACCTTC	CASSLYDRGRGYTF
NA	TRBV28	TRBJ2-7	TRBD2	TGTGCCAGCAGTCTCCGACTAGCGGGAGGGGACGAGCAGTACTTC	CASSLRLAGGDEQYF
NA	TRBV7-3	TRBJ2-5	NA	TGTGCCAGCAGCTCGACGACAGGTCCCCGAGAGACCCAGTACTTC	CASSSTTGPRETQYF
NA	TRBV12-5	TRBJ2-7	NA	TGTGCTAGTGCGGCGCAGGTCTACGAGCAGTACTTC	CASAAQVYEQYF
few	TRBV20-1	TRBJ1-1	NA	TGCAGTGCCCAGGGTGACACTGAAGCTTTCTTT	CSAQGDTEAFF
NA	TRBV5-5	TRBJ1-6	TRBD1	TGTGCCAGCAGAACTGGACAGGGAAGTGGATCCTATAATTCACCCCTCCACTTT	CASRTGQGSGSYNSPLHF
NA	TRBV10-3	TRBJ2-7	NA	TGTGCCATCAGTGGACAGTCCTCCTCCGAGCAGTACTTC	CAISGQSSSEQYF
NA	TRBV7-9	TRBJ1-2	TRBD1	TGTGCCAGCAGCTTACCCCCCGGACAGGGCTTACATGGCTACACCTTC	CASSLPPGQGLHGYTF